This is a list of T cell receptor beta chains from one sample in a study of cytomegalovirus exposure and HLA in healthy donors. Sequencing was performed with immunoSEQ multiplex PCR; in TCRdb, only in-frame clones are kept and a portion is missing. The sample lists 140,000 to 150,000 clones, less than 95% occurring once. Sample: PBMCs. The receptors derive from a man aged 18-30 years in good health and CMV-seropositive. Both conserved end residues are part of each CDR3. D genes are given only for firm matches. A row's size may be missing; if present it is once, few, many or a size class.

j_gene	v_gene	d_gene	abundance	CDR3nt	CDR3aa
TRBJ1-4	TRBV27	TRBD1	.	TGTGCCAGCAGTTCGACAGGGCTCAGGGAAAAACTGTTTTTT	CASSSTGLREKLFF
TRBJ2-1	TRBV9	.	.	TGTGCCAGCAGCGACCCCGGGGGAGGCTCCTACAATGAGCAGTTCTTC	CASSDPGGGSYNEQFF
TRBJ2-2	TRBV27	.	.	TGTGCCAGCAGATCCGCCGGGACTGCCAACACCGGGGAGCTGTTTTTT	CASRSAGTANTGELFF
TRBJ2-7	TRBV21-1	.	.	TGTGCCAGCAGCAAATCGGACAGGGAATTCAGGGCCTACGAGCAGTACTTC	CASSKSDREFRAYEQYF
TRBJ1-5	TRBV7-6	.	.	TGTGCCAGCAGCTTCGGAGGGAATCAGCCCCAGCATTTT	CASSFGGNQPQHF
TRBJ1-2	TRBV30	TRBD1	once	TGTGCCTGGAGTTCCGGACAGGGCTATGGCTACACCTTC	CAWSSGQGYGYTF
TRBJ2-2	TRBV5-1	TRBD2	.	TGCGCCAGCAGTCCCCAGACTAGCCCCGGGGAGCTGTTTTTT	CASSPQTSPGELFF
TRBJ2-3	TRBV27	TRBD1	.	TGTGCCAGCAGTTCTTTGGACAGGGCCGATACGCAGTATTTT	CASSSLDRADTQYF
TRBJ2-7	TRBV4-2	TRBD2	.	TGTGCCAGCAGCCAAGGAGCGGGAATCGGAGAGCAGTACTTC	CASSQGAGIGEQYF
TRBJ2-6	TRBV5-1	.	.	TGCGCCAGCAGCTTTTCCGCGGGGACCGGGGCCAACGTCCTGACTTTC	CASSFSAGTGANVLTF
TRBJ2-5	TRBV5-1	TRBD2	.	TGCGCCAGCAGCTTGGTAGGACTAGCGGGAGGTAGAGAGACCCAGTACTTC	CASSLVGLAGGRETQYF
TRBJ2-3	TRBV2	.	.	TGTGCCAGCAGTGGCGGGTCCCACACAGATACGCAGTATTTT	CASSGGSHTDTQYF
TRBJ2-7	TRBV19	.	.	TGTGCCAGTAGTATGACAGGTGTCGAGCAGTACTTC	CASSMTGVEQYF
TRBJ2-7	TRBV5-1	TRBD1	.	TGCGCCAGCAGCTTGGAGGGGGCGACCCTCTACGAGCAGTACTTC	CASSLEGATLYEQYF
TRBJ2-7	TRBV14	TRBD2	once	TGTGCCAGCAGCCAAGTTTTAGGGACTAGCTCCTACGAGCAGTACTTC	CASSQVLGTSSYEQYF
TRBJ2-7	TRBV2	.	.	TGTGCCAGCTCAGTGGGCAGCTCCTACGAGCAGTACTTC	CASSVGSSYEQYF
TRBJ2-3	TRBV10-3	TRBD2	.	TGTGCCATCAGTGACCCGGGACTAGCGGTAGCAGATACGCAGTATTTT	CAISDPGLAVADTQYF
TRBJ1-2	TRBV28	.	.	TGTGCCAGCAGTTTCAAATCCTATGGCTACACCTTC	CASSFKSYGYTF
TRBJ1-5	TRBV6-1	.	.	TGTGCCAGCAGCTCCCCTTCTTATCAGCCCCAGCATTTT	CASSSPSYQPQHF
TRBJ2-7	TRBV5-1	.	.	TGCGCCAGCAGCCCGTCACCAAGGAGCTCCTACGAGCAGTACTTC	CASSPSPRSSYEQYF
TRBJ1-5	TRBV2	.	.	TGTGCCAGCAGTGTTGAAGGCTCACGGGGTGATCAGCCCCAGCATTTT	CASSVEGSRGDQPQHF
TRBJ1-2	TRBV2	TRBD1	.	TGTGCCAGCAGTGAAGAGGGCAGGGGGTCTAACTTCTATGGCTACACCTTC	CASSEEGRGSNFYGYTF
TRBJ1-5	TRBV19	.	.	TGTGCCAGTAGAGGCCTGAGACATAGCAATCAGCCCCAGCATTTT	CASRGLRHSNQPQHF
TRBJ1-1	TRBV7-8	.	.	TGTGCCAGCAGCCGTTTTTCCACTGAAGCTTTCTTT	CASSRFSTEAFF
TRBJ2-7	TRBV5-1	.	.	TGCGCCAGCAGCACCCTGCAGGGAAACTACGAGCAGTACTTC	CASSTLQGNYEQYF
TRBJ2-7	TRBV28	.	.	TGTGCCAGCAGCAGAGAAGGACTAGAGCAGTACTTC	CASSREGLEQYF
TRBJ2-3	TRBV7-6	TRBD1	.	TGTGCCAGCAGCTTCTTAGGGGCAACCGGGACAGGACACACAGATACGCAGTATTTT	CASSFLGATGTGHTDTQYF
TRBJ1-5	TRBV19	TRBD1	.	TGTGCCAGTAGTATAGGCGCAGACAGGGTTCGTCAGCCCCAGCATTTT	CASSIGADRVRQPQHF
TRBJ1-2	TRBV6-5	.	.	TGTGCCAGCAGTGGCAGGGTAACTGGCTACACCTTC	CASSGRVTGYTF
TRBJ1-1	TRBV6-1	TRBD1	.	TGTGCCAGCAGTTCGACGACAGGGGGGTTCACTGAAGCTTTCTTT	CASSSTTGGFTEAFF
TRBJ2-5	TRBV6-6	.	.	TGTGCCAGCAGCCACCTCGCAGGAAGGGAGACCCAGTACTTC	CASSHLAGRETQYF
TRBJ1-1	TRBV5-1	TRBD1	.	TGCGCCAGCAGCTTCACCGGGACAGGGAACACTGAAGCTTTCTTT	CASSFTGTGNTEAFF
TRBJ1-2	TRBV6-1	.	.	TGTGCCAGCAGTGAACGCCGGGACACCGTCTATGGCTACACCTTC	CASSERRDTVYGYTF
TRBJ2-2	TRBV7-8	TRBD2	.	TGTGCCAGCAGCTTATCGGCGGGAGACACCGGGGAGCTGTTTTTT	CASSLSAGDTGELFF
TRBJ2-2	TRBV27	.	.	TGTGCCACCGCGTGGGGAACAGGGTTAAACGGGGAGCTGTTTTTT	CATAWGTGLNGELFF
TRBJ1-1	TRBV9	.	.	TGTGCCAGCAGCCCACCGCAGGGTAACACTGAAGCTTTCTTT	CASSPPQGNTEAFF
TRBJ2-7	TRBV30	.	.	TGTGCCTGCGGCACAGGGAATACCTACGAGCAGTACTTC	CACGTGNTYEQYF
TRBJ2-7	TRBV5-8	.	once	TGTGCCAGCAGCTTGACGGAAACCTCAGGGTACTTC	CASSLTETSGYF
TRBJ1-5	TRBV6-1	TRBD1	.	TGTGCCAGCAGGCACGGACAGGGGCGAAATCAGCCCCAGCATTTT	CASRHGQGRNQPQHF
TRBJ1-1	TRBV7-9	.	many	TGTGCCAGCAGCGAGGAGGGGAGAAACACTGAAGCTTTCTTT	CASSEEGRNTEAFF
TRBJ2-3	TRBV5-1	TRBD2	.	TGCGCCAGCGACTCCGGGACTAGCGGGACAGATACGCAGTATTTT	CASDSGTSGTDTQYF
TRBJ1-4	TRBV28	TRBD1	.	TGTGCCAGCAGTTCAATCAAAGGGACAGGGTCAACTGAAAAACTGTTTTTT	CASSSIKGTGSTEKLFF
TRBJ1-4	TRBV2	.	.	TGTGCCAGCAGTACGAGACTCGGGGAAAAACTGTTTTTT	CASSTRLGEKLFF
TRBJ2-1	TRBV11-1	TRBD2	.	TGTGCCAGCAGCTTCTCGACTAGCGGTTACAATGAGCAGTTCTTC	CASSFSTSGYNEQFF
TRBJ2-2	TRBV4-1	.	.	TGCGCCAGCAGCCAAGAATTCGGGGGACCCACCGGGGAGCTGTTTTTT	CASSQEFGGPTGELFF
TRBJ1-4	TRBV7-8	TRBD1	.	TGTGCCAGCAGCCCGTTGACAGGGGATGAAAAACTGTTTTTT	CASSPLTGDEKLFF
TRBJ1-2	TRBV6-6	TRBD1	.	TGTGCCAGCAGTTACTCACAACAGGGGGCACCCTATGGCTACACCTTC	CASSYSQQGAPYGYTF
TRBJ2-1	TRBV6-1	.	.	TGTGCCAGTGACTCGTCTAATGAGCAGTTCTTC	CASDSSNEQFF
TRBJ2-2	TRBV11-2	.	.	TGTGCCAGCAGCTTACCAGGCCCGAACACCGGGGAGCTGTTTTTT	CASSLPGPNTGELFF
TRBJ2-1	TRBV6-5	TRBD1	once	TGTGCCAGCAGTTCCCGGGACAGGGCCTATGAGCAGTTCTTC	CASSSRDRAYEQFF
TRBJ2-5	TRBV13	.	once	TGTGCCAGCAGCGGCAGGGCAGGGGAGACCCAGTACTTC	CASSGRAGETQYF
TRBJ1-2	TRBV2	.	.	TGTGCCAGCAGTACTCAGGATTATGGCTACACCTTC	CASSTQDYGYTF
TRBJ2-7	TRBV13	TRBD2	.	TGTGCCAGCAGCAGCCGGGAGGGTACTTACGAGCAGTACTTC	CASSSREGTYEQYF
TRBJ1-5	TRBV28	.	few	TGTGCCAGCAGGATGACAGGCAATCAGCCCCAGCATTTT	CASRMTGNQPQHF
TRBJ2-7	TRBV2	.	.	TGTGCCAGCAGCGCAGGCGCTACAAGCATTTCCTACGAGCAGTACTTC	CASSAGATSISYEQYF